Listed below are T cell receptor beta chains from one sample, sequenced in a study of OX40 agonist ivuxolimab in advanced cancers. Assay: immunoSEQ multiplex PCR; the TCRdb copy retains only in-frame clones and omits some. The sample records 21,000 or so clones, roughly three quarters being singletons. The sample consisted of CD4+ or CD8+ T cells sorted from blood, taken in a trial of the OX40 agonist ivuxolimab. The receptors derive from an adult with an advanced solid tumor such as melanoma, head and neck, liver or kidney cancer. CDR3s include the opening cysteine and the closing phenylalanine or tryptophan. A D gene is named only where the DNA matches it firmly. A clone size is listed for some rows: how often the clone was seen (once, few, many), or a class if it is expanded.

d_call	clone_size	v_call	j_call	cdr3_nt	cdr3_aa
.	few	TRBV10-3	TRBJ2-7	TGTGCCATCAGCTACGGGGGAACCTACGAGCAGTACTTC	CAISYGGTYEQYF
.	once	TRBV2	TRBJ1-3	TGTGCCAGCAGTGAGAGGGCAGGGTACTCTGGAAACACCATATATTTT	CASSERAGYSGNTIYF
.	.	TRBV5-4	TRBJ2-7	TGTGCCAGCAGCAGCGCCGGGGACAAATACTACGAGCAGTACTTC	CASSSAGDKYYEQYF
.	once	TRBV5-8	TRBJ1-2	TGTGCCAGCAGCTCCGGCGGAGAGCCCCCTAACTATGGCTACACCTTC	CASSSGGEPPNYGYTF
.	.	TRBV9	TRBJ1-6	TGTGCCAGCAGCGTAGCTCAGGGTGGCAATTCACCCCTCCACTTT	CASSVAQGGNSPLHF
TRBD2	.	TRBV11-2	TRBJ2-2	TGTGCCAGCAGCTCCGGACTAGCGGTCACCGGGGAGCTGTTTTTT	CASSSGLAVTGELFF
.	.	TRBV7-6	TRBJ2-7	TGTGCCAGCAGCTTATTATCCGGTTACGAGCAGTACTTC	CASSLLSGYEQYF
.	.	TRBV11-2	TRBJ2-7	TGTGCCAGCAGCTTAGATGACAGCGGCACTTCCTACGAGCAGTACTTC	CASSLDDSGTSYEQYF
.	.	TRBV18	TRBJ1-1	TGTGCCAGCTCACCACCGTTTGGAGGGAACACTGAAGCTTTCTTT	CASSPPFGGNTEAFF
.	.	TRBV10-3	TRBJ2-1	TGTGCCATCAGTGTAGACGTGGGCCTGAACAATGAGCAGTTCTTC	CAISVDVGLNNEQFF
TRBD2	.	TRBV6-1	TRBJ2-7	TGTGCCAGCCGGGACTATATCTACGAGCAGTACTTC	CASRDYIYEQYF
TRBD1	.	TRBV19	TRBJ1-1	TGTGCCCGGGACAGGGCGAACACTGAAGCTTTCTTT	CARDRANTEAFF
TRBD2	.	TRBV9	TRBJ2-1	TGTGCCAGCAGCCCGAACTTCTTTGCGGGGGGTGCCTACAATGAGCAGTTCTTC	CASSPNFFAGGAYNEQFF
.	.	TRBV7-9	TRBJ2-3	TGTGCCAGCAGCCCGAGGAGGGGGAGTAGCACAGATACGCAGTATTTT	CASSPRRGSSTDTQYF
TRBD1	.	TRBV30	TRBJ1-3	TGTGCCATAGACAGGGATGGTGGAAACACCATATATTTT	CAIDRDGGNTIYF
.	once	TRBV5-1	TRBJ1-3	TGCGCCAGCAGCTCTGCAGGTCGGGTTGGAAACACCATATATTTT	CASSSAGRVGNTIYF
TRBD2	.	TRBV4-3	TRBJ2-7	TGCGCCAGCAGCCGGCGTCTAGCGGGGGGTACCTACGAGCAGTACTTC	CASSRRLAGGTYEQYF
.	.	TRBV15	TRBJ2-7	TGTGCCACCAGCAGAGAGGTAGCGGAGGGACCCCTCGAGCAGTACTTC	CATSREVAEGPLEQYF
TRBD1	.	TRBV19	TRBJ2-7	TGTGCCAGTAGTCCTTGGGACAGGGACTACGAGCAGTACTTC	CASSPWDRDYEQYF
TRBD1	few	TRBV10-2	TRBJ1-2	TGCGCCAGCAGTGGCGGGACAGGTCTTTCAAATACTAACTATGGCTACACCTTC	CASSGGTGLSNTNYGYTF
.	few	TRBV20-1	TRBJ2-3	TGCAGTGGGGGTCGGGCAGATACGCAGTATTTT	CSGGRADTQYF
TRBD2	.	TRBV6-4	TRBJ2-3	TGTGCCAGCAGCCCCAGGCGGGGGGCCCCCACAGATACGCAGTATTTT	CASSPRRGAPTDTQYF
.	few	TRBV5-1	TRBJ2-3	TGCGCCAGCAGCTTAAGCACAGATACGCAGTATTTT	CASSLSTDTQYF
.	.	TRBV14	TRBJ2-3	TGTGCCAGCAGCGTACAGGGTTACCCTACAGATACGCAGTATTTT	CASSVQGYPTDTQYF
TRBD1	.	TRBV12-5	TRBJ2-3	TGTGCTAGTGGTTCACTGACAGGGCGAACAGATACGCAGTATTTT	CASGSLTGRTDTQYF
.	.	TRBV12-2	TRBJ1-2	TGTGCAAGTCGCCCGGGACCGGGGAGCTATGGCTACACCTTC	CASRPGPGSYGYTF
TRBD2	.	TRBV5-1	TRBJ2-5	TGCGCCAGCAGCTTTGGCGGGACTAGCGGGGTCCAAGAGACCCAGTACTTC	CASSFGGTSGVQETQYF
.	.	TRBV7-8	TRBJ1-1	TGTGCCAGCAGCTTAGTAGGCAGGAACACTGAAGCTTTCTTT	CASSLVGRNTEAFF
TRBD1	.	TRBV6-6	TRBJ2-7	TGTGCCAGCAGGTTACAAGGACAGGGCTACGAGCAGTACTTC	CASRLQGQGYEQYF
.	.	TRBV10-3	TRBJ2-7	TGTGCCATCAGTGAGTCGACTTTGGGTTGGTACTTC	CAISESTLGWYF
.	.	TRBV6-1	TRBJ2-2	TGTGCCAGCAGACCGGACGGGGAGCTGTTTTTT	CASRPDGELFF
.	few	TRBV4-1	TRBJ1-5	TGCGCCAGCAGCCAAGAAGGAGGGCCTAGCAATCAGCCCCAGCATTTT	CASSQEGGPSNQPQHF
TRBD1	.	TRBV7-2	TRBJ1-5	TGTGCCAGCAGCCCCGGGACAGATTTATATAGCAATCAGCCCCAGCATTTT	CASSPGTDLYSNQPQHF
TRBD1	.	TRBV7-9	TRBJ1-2	TGTGCCAGCAGCAGAGAGGAGGGGGCGCGAGGCTACACCTTC	CASSREEGARGYTF
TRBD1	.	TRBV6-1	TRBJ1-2	TGTGCCAGCATCCCGGGACAGGGGGGTTTCTACACCTTC	CASIPGQGGFYTF
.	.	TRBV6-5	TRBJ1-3	TGTGCCAGCAACAGTCCGGCCAACTCTGGAAACACCATATATTTT	CASNSPANSGNTIYF
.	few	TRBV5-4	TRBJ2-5	TGTGCCAGCAGCTCCTCCCCCCAGGTTAACCAAGAGACCCAGTACTTC	CASSSSPQVNQETQYF
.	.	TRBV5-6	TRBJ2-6	TGTGCCAGCAGCCTTCAGCTCTCTGGGGCCAACGTCCTGACTTTC	CASSLQLSGANVLTF
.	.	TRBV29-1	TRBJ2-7	TGCAGCGTTGTCACGCACAGGGTATACGAGCAGTACTTC	CSVVTHRVYEQYF
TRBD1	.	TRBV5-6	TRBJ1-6	TGTGCCAGCAGTTTTCCAATAGGACAGGGGAATTCACCCCTCCACTTT	CASSFPIGQGNSPLHF
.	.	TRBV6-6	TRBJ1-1	TGTGCCAGCAGTGGAACGGCAGGCGGACTCAACACTGAAGCTTTCTTT	CASSGTAGGLNTEAFF
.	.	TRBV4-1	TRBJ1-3	TGCGCCAGCAGCCAATTTTCGGCGGGGGGCGAGGGAAACACCATATATTTT	CASSQFSAGGEGNTIYF
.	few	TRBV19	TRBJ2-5	TGTGCCAGTAGTCCGGGCACCCCAGAGACCCAGTACTTC	CASSPGTPETQYF
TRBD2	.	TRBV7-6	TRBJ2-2	TGTGCCAGCAGCCCAAGGACTAGCGGGGGGGCTGGGGAGCTGTTTTTT	CASSPRTSGGAGELFF
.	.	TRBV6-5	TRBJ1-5	TGTGCCAGCAGCCCCACCAGCTATAGCAATCAGCCCCAGCATTTT	CASSPTSYSNQPQHF
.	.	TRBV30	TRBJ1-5	TGTGCCTGGAGTGCAATGACAAGGACCGATGCCAATCAGCCCCAGCATTTT	CAWSAMTRTDANQPQHF
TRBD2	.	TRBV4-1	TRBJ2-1	TGCGCCAGCAGCCAGACTCTAGCGGGGGGGCCATTAAATGAGCAGTTCTTC	CASSQTLAGGPLNEQFF
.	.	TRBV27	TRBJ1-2	TGTGCCAGCACCCGAACACCCGACGGTGATGGCTACACCTTC	CASTRTPDGDGYTF
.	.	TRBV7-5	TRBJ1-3	TGTGTCAGGAACAGGGGTTCTGGAAACACCATATATTTT	CVRNRGSGNTIYF
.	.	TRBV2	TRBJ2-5	TGTGCCAGTAGTGGGCAGGGCGGAGTACAAGAGACCCAGTACTTC	CASSGQGGVQETQYF
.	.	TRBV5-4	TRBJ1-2	TGTGCCAGCCAGCGTAACGGCAATACTAACTATGGCTACACCTTC	CASQRNGNTNYGYTF
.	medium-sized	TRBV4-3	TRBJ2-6	TGCGCCAGCAGCCAAGATCCAGGGCTCACTGGGGCCAACGTCCTGACTTTC	CASSQDPGLTGANVLTF
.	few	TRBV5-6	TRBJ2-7	TGTGCCAGCAGCGGCGATGGCTACGAGCAGTACTTC	CASSGDGYEQYF
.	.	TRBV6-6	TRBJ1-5	TGTGCCAGCAGACCTGAGGCCGAGTGGCAGCCCCAGCATTTT	CASRPEAEWQPQHF